The clone carrying this T cell receptor (beta chain) was seen once. Its target is unknown. The same CDR3 is also encoded by other DNA sequences in this sample. The junction had 4 bases not matched to a gene; V was cut back by 4 bases and J by 2 bases. Germline V gene sequence: CDR1 SGHNT, CDR2 YYREEE (reference sequence). CDR3 size: 16 residues. The data stem from a study of shared clonotypes between healthy human individuals. Study-wide results and caveats: Relative to memory subsets, naive subsets generally showed larger estimated richness.

In the authors' methods: Because ImmunoSEQ provided only junction sequences with no quality scores, the filtering differed. Generated by immunoSEQ multiplex PCR, the TCRdb table keeps only in-frame clones and is missing some. From that table come the V and J calls and clone size; the DNA was used to work out D and trimming. The data contain about 2 million clones, roughly 96% of them seen just once; the ten biggest clones take up 0.13%. Donors comprised only Caucasian adults living in Nashville, Tennessee. The sample consisted of naive CD4+ T cells sorted from blood. Described subset: CD45RA+ positively selected. This sequence joins TRBV5-4 and TRBJ2-1, with TRBD2 identical over 12 bases. The receptor was derived from a man younger than 35 in good health. CDR3 coding DNA: TGTGCCAGCAGCCCTAGGACTAGCGGGACCTACAATGAGCAGTTCTTC. It yields the protein CASSPRTSGTYNEQFF.